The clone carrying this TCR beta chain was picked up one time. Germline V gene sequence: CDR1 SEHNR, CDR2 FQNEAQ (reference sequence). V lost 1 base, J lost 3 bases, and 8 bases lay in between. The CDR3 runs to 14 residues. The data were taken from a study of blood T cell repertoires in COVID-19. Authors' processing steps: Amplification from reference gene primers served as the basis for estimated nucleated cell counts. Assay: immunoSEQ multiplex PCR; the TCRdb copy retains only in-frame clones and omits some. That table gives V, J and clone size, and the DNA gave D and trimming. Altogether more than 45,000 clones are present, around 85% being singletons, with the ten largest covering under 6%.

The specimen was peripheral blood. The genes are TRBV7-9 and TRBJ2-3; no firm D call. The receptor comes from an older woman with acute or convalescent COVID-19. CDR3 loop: CASSLDAVTDTQYF. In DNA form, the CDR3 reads TGTGCCAGCAGCTTAGACGCAGTAACAGATACGCAGTATTTT.